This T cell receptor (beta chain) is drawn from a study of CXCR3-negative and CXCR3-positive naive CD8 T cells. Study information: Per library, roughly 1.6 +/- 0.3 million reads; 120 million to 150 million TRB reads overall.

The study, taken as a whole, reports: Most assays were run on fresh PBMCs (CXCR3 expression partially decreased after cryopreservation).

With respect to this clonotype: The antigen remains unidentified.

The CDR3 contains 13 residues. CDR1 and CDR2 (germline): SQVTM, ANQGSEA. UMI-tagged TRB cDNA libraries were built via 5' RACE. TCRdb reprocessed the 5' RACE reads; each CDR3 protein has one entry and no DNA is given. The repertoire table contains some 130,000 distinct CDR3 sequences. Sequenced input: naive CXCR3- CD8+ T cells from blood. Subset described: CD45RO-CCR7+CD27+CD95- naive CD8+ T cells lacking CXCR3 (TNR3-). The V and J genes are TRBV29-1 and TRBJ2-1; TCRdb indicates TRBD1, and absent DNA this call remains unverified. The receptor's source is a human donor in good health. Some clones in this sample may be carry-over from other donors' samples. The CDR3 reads CSVIGTGWNEQFF.